This TCR beta chain was observed in a study of blood T cell repertoires in COVID-19. Per the original data handling: Cell counts per sample came from amplifying reference gene primers. Sequencing was performed with immunoSEQ multiplex PCR; in TCRdb, only in-frame clones are kept and a portion is missing. Clonal size and the V and J genes are those of that table, whereas D and trimming came from the DNA. The table has over 85,000 clones, around 87% seen once. Germline assignment: CDR1 SGHTA and CDR2 FQGNSA. The CDR3 covers 14 residues. V was shortened by 1 base and J by 5 bases, with 8 bases between the two germline ends.

Sequencing was performed on peripheral blood. The sequence came from a man in his forties or fifties with acute or convalescent COVID-19. The V gene is TRBV7-2, the J gene TRBJ2-2; unclear D gene. This CDR3 is CASSLGVRTGELFF. CDR3 sequence (DNA): TGTGCCAGCAGCTTAGGAGTCCGGACCGGGGAGCTGTTTTTT.